The sequence of this TCR beta chain was determined in a study of post-analysis software for immune sequencing data. On this clonotype: Its antigen remains unidentified.

The CDR3 runs 15 residues. V trimming: 5 bases; J trimming: 9 bases; junction bases outside the gene matches: 10. Per germline, CDR1 SGHTA and CDR2 FQGNSA. Study-level points and caveats: Multiple sclerosis patients showed significantly lower normalized Chao1 diversity than controls did. Co-batched samples clustered tightly together by F measure. Relative to controls, patients had about 5 TRBV segments at higher frequency, with TRBV5-6, TRBV5-1 and TRBV20-1 among these.

cDNA libraries for TCR beta contained unique molecular identifiers. From roughly 1 to 10 million T cells, roughly 0.5 million cDNA molecules were obtained. TCRdb reprocessed the PCR reads via MiXCR and lists one record per CDR3 protein. The table shows roughly 600,000 distinct CDR3 sequences, with 40% to 50% occurring only once. V and J are TRBV7-2 and TRBJ1-6; 7 bases agree with TRBD1. The source material was blood. The source of this sequence is a girl aged 5-17 years with multiple sclerosis. Here the CDR3 DNA reads TGTGCCAGCAGCCCCAGACAGGGAGTTAGTTCACCCCTCCACTTT. The encoded protein is CASSPRQGVSSPLHF.